The 23 T cell receptor beta chains given below trace back to one sample, sequenced in a study of blood T cell repertoires in COVID-19. Assay: immunoSEQ multiplex PCR; the TCRdb copy retains only in-frame clones and omits some. This sample has over 250,000 clones, with around 85% found just once. The sequencing input was peripheral blood. The source is a man in his fifties with active or convalescent COVID-19.

The V and J genes are TRBV6-4 and TRBJ2-1; TRBD2 might be the D (5 bases). Germline CDR1 and CDR2: MRHNA and SNTAGT. The V and J ends lost 7 bases and 0 bases respectively, with 10 bases between them. The CDR3 is 14 amino acids. For the CDR3, the DNA is TGTGCCAGCAAGAGGGCGGTCTCCTACAATGAGCAGTTCTTC. It specifies CASKRAVSYNEQFF.

The chain combines TRBV27 with TRBJ1-5; no clear D gene. This CDR3 has 14 amino acids. V was shortened by 2 bases and J by 9 bases, with 14 bases between the two germline ends. Germline CDR1 MNHEY, CDR2 SMNVEV (reference sequence). CDR3 in amino acids: CASSLTLGPRPQHF. The CDR3 DNA sequence: TGTGCCAGCAGTTTAACCCTGGGCCCCCGGCCCCAGCATTTT.

This rearrangement joins TRBV10-2 to TRBJ2-1, with 13 bases that match TRBD2. CDR3 length: 16 amino acids. The V gene's germline CDR1 is WSHSY and CDR2 SAAADI. Trimming cost V 8 bases and J 0 bases; bases outside gene matches: 4. The CDR3 protein is CASRLAGGSSYNEQFF. The CDR3 DNA reads TGCGCCAGCCGACTAGCGGGAGGTAGCTCCTACAATGAGCAGTTCTTC.

The chain combines TRBV15 with TRBJ2-1; TRBD1 matches at 9 bases. This CDR3 spans 15 amino acids. V lost 4 bases to trimming and J lost 7 bases; unmatched junction nucleotides: 8. The germline gives CDR1 LNHNV, CDR2 YYDKDF (reference sequence). CDR3 amino acids: CATSIRTGVGNEQFF. The CDR3 DNA sequence: TGTGCCACCAGCATAAGGACAGGGGTAGGGAATGAGCAGTTCTTC. The full variable domain, its missing parts supplied by reference TRBV15 and TRBJ2-1, is DAMVIQNPRYQVTQFGKPVTLSCSQTLNHNVMYWYQQKSSQAPKLLFHYYDKDFNNEADTPDNFQSRRPNTSFCFLDIRSPGLGDTAMYLCATSIRTGVGNEQFFGPGTRLTVL.

The chain employs TRBV29-1 and TRBJ2-2; possibly TRBD2 for D (6 bases). The length of the CDR3 is 16 residues. Germline assignment: CDR1 SQVTM and CDR2 ANQGSEA. The ends were cut back, 6 bases at V and 3 bases at J, with 20 bases in the middle. The CDR3, as DNA: TGCAGCGTGTCACTAGCTCTGTTCGGAGACACCGGGGAGCTGTTTTTT. Amino acid sequence: CSVSLALFGDTGELFF.

This clone was seen a few times. The sample contains more than one DNA sequence encoding this CDR3. The J gene is TRBJ2-7, the V gene TRBV6-5; D is perhaps TRBD1 (6 bases). The CDR3 loop spans 11 amino acids. V lost 6 bases and J lost 5, with 8 bases in between. The germline V gene encodes CDR1 MNHEY and CDR2 SVGAGI. The CDR3 spells CASSQGNEQYF. CDR3 bases: TGTGCCAGCAGCCAGGGGAACGAGCAGTACTTC.

V gene TRBV7-2 combines with J gene TRBJ2-7, with 9 bases fitting TRBD2. V lost 0 bases to trimming and J lost 6 bases; unmatched junction nucleotides: 12. Germline lookup yields CDR1 SGHTA and CDR2 FQGNSA. CDR3 size: 17 residues. As DNA, the CDR3 is TGTGCCAGCAGCTTAGCCCCATTTAGCGGGAGATACAGCGAGCAGTACTTC. Its protein is CASSLAPFSGRYSEQYF.

The CDR3 nucleotides read TGTGCCAGCAGCCAAGAAGGGTCACCGGGACAGGGTACGCAGTATTTT. Protein sequence: CASSQEGSPGQGTQYF. V gene TRBV3-1 (or the pseudogene TRBV3-2) combines with J gene TRBJ2-3; 9 nucleotides agree with TRBD1. The CDR3 spans 16 residues. Germline V gives CDR1 LGHDT, CDR2 YNNKEL (reference sequence). Trimming removed 0 bases from V and 8 bases from J; junction bases left unmatched: 9.

The chain carries TRBV11-2 and TRBJ2-1; D remains ambiguous. Trimming shortened V by 0 bases and J by 5 bases, and 17 bases separated the two germline ends. CDR1 is SGHAT, CDR2 FQNNGV, per germline. The CDR3 covers 17 residues. CDR3 coding DNA: TGTGCCAGCAGCTTAGAATCCCCAACCCGCGATAACAATGAGCAGTTCTTC. Protein: CASSLESPTRDNNEQFF.

The V gene is TRBV27, the J gene TRBJ2-7, with TRBD2 identical over 11 bases. The CDR3 length is 17 residues. V dropped 7 bases and J dropped 0; count of bases not matched to a gene: 11. Germline V gene lookup returns CDR1 MNHEY and CDR2 SMNVEV (reference sequence). CDR3 sequence (DNA): TGTGCCAGCAAAACCCATCTAGCGGGGGGCAGCTCCTACGAGCAGTACTTC. This gives the protein CASKTHLAGGSSYEQYF.

The table lists this clone with a count of one. The chain is built from TRBV11-3 and TRBJ2-1, with a possible D match to TRBD1 (5 bases). The CDR3 has 12 amino acids. V lost 5 bases and J 8 bases, leaving 10 bases between the germline ends. CDR1 is SGHNT and CDR2 is YENEEA in the germline V gene. CDR3 coding DNA: TGTGCCAGCAGCGGGGAAGGGGATGAGCAGTTCTTC. Amino acid sequence: CASSGEGDEQFF.

The rearrangement links TRBV19 to TRBJ2-3; 7 bases fit TRBD2. In germline, CDR1 is LNHDA, CDR2 SQIVND (reference sequence). The CDR3 sequence is 16 residues long. V shed 4 bases, J shed 7 bases, and the junction held 14 bases outside the gene matches. The CDR3 bases are TGTGCCAGTAGTAAGCTAGCGGACCTAAAGGTGAATACGCAGTATTTT. This sequence encodes CASSKLADLKVNTQYF.

V is TRBV21-1 and J is TRBJ2-7; TRBD1, the D gene given by the table, was not confirmed from the DNA. TRBV21-1 is shown as a pseudogene. The CDR3 consists of 18 residues. CDR3 region: CASRFVPRDIRSGDEQYF. Written as DNA, the CDR3 is TGTGCCAGCCGTTTTGTACCCCGGGACATTCGTTCAGGAGACGAGCAGTACTTC.

The chain combines TRBV12-3 or TRBV12-4 with TRBJ2-1, with 8 bases fitting TRBD2. The CDR3 spans 13 residues. Germline trimming cut 6 bases from V and 6 bases from J; bases unmatched to any gene: 4. The CDR3 is CASRAGTSNEQFF. The CDR3 DNA reads TGTGCCAGCAGGGCCGGGACTAGCAATGAGCAGTTCTTC.

This clone was counted between two and nine times. The J gene is TRBJ2-1, the V gene TRBV18; the D gene is possibly TRBD2 (6 bases). The CDR3 sequence is 16 residues long. Per the germline V gene, CDR1 is KGHSH and CDR2 is LQKENI. The germline V and J ends were trimmed by 2 bases and 0 bases, with 11 bases remaining between them. The CDR3 region is CASSPAGRSSYNEQFF. CDR3 sequence (DNA): TGTGCCAGCTCACCAGCGGGACGGAGCTCCTACAATGAGCAGTTCTTC.

J is TRBJ1-2 and V is TRBV5-1; D is ambiguous. Trimming stripped 1 base from V and 4 bases from J, with 8 bases between. Germline V CDR1 and CDR2: SGHRS, YFSETQ. There are 13 residues in the CDR3. The CDR3 coding sequence is TGCGCCAGCAGCTTGACAGCCAGCTATGGCTACACCTTC. This translates into CASSLTASYGYTF.

The chain employs TRBV5-4 and TRBJ1-1, with D unresolved. The ends were cut back, 0 bases at V and 1 base at J, with 10 bases in the middle. This CDR3 is built from 15 residues. The V gene's germline CDR1 is SGHNT and CDR2 YYREEE (reference sequence). CDR3 DNA: TGTGCCAGCAGCTTGGACCCGGGAGGGAACACTGAAGCTTTCTTT. It codes for CASSLDPGGNTEAFF.

This sequence joins TRBV5-1 and TRBJ2-1; 8 nucleotides match TRBD1. Germline CDR1 is SGHRS and CDR2 is YFSETQ. V shed 1 base and J 9 bases; nucleotides not matched to a gene: 15. The CDR3 totals 17 residues. Here the CDR3 reads CASSLLLDREIIGEQFF. CDR3 sequence (DNA): TGCGCCAGCAGCTTGCTTTTGGACAGGGAGATCATCGGTGAGCAGTTCTTC.

This clone has a handful of counts. The chain links TRBV19 to TRBJ1-5; D remains unclear. Trimming stripped 7 bases from V and 4 bases from J, with 11 bases between. CDR1 and CDR2 (germline): LNHDA, SQIVND (reference sequence). The length of the CDR3 is 13 residues. The CDR3 sequence is CASMMTRNQPQHF. CDR3 in DNA: TGTGCCAGTATGATGACTCGGAATCAGCCCCAGCATTTT.

The chain is built from TRBV7-3 and TRBJ2-7; 14 bases agree with TRBD2. After removal of 5 bases from V and 8 bases from J, the junction contained 8 bases not matched to a gene. Germline CDR1 and CDR2: SGHTA and FQGTGA. The CDR3 has 15 residues. The CDR3 DNA reads TGTGCCAGCAGCCCCACTGGACTAGCGGGAGGACAGCAGTACTTC. Its protein product is CASSPTGLAGGQQYF.

This chain connects TRBV11-2 to TRBJ2-1; D is undetermined. The CDR3 has 15 amino acids. Trimming pared 2 bases from V and 1 base from J, leaving 9 bases between. The V gene's germline CDR1 is SGHAT and CDR2 FQNNGV. The CDR3, as DNA: TGTGCCAGCAGCTTACTCGTAGTTTCCTACAATGAGCAGTTCTTC. Translating it yields CASSLLVVSYNEQFF.

The gene calls are TRBV9 and TRBJ2-1, with 9 bases that match TRBD1. Germline values: CDR1 SGDLS, CDR2 YYNGEE. V lost 0 bases, J lost 6 bases, and 4 bases stayed unmatched. The CDR3 is 15 amino acids. The CDR3 bases are TGTGCCAGCAGCGTAGGACAGGGGGGTTTCAATGAGCAGTTCTTC. Translation: CASSVGQGGFNEQFF. Together with reference TRBV9 and TRBJ2-1, the CDR3 gives the full variable domain: DSGVTQTPKHLITATGQRVTLRCSPRSGDLSVYWYQQSLDQGLQFLIQYYNGEERAKGNILERFSAQQFPDLHSELNLSSLELGDSALYFCASSVGQGGFNEQFFGPGTRLTVL.

In nucleotides, the CDR3 is TGTGCCAGCAGCAAAGTAAGATTCAGGGCGGACAGGTCTAATGAAAAACTGTTTTTT. The encoded protein is CASSKVRFRADRSNEKLFF. The rearrangement uses TRBV21-1 and TRBJ1-4; TRBD1 reflects the table's D call only, with no check against the DNA. TRBV21-1 is listed as a pseudogene. CDR3 length: 19 amino acids.